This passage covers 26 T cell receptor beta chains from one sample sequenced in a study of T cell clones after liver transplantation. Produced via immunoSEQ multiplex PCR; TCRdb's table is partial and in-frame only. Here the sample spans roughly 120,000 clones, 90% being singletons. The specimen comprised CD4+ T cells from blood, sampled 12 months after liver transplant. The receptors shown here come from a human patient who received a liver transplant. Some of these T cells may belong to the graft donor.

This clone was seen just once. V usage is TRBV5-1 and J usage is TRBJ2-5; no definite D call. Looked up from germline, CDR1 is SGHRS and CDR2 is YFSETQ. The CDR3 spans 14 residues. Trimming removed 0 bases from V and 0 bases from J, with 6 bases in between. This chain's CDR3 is CASSLGWDQETQYF. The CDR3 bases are TGCGCCAGCAGCTTGGGCTGGGACCAAGAGACCCAGTACTTC. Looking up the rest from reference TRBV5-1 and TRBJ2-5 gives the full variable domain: KAGVTQTPRYLIKTRGQQVTLSCSPISGHRSVSWYQQTPGQGLQFLFEYFSETQRNKGNFPGRFSGRQFSNSRSEMNVSTLELGDSALYLCASSLGWDQETQYFGPGTRLLVL.

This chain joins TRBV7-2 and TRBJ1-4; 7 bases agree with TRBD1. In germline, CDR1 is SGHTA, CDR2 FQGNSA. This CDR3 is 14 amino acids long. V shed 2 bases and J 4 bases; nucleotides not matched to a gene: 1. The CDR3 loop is CASSLQGVNEKLFF. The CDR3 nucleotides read TGTGCCAGCAGCTTACAGGGGGTTAATGAAAAACTGTTTTTT.

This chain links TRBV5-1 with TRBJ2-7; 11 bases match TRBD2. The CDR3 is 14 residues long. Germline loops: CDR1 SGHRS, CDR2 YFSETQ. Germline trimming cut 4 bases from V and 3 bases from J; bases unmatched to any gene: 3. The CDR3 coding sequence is TGCGCCAGCAGCGGCGGGACTAGCGGCTACGAGCAGTACTTC. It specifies CASSGGTSGYEQYF. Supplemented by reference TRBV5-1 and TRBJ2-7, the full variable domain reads KAGVTQTPRYLIKTRGQQVTLSCSPISGHRSVSWYQQTPGQGLQFLFEYFSETQRNKGNFPGRFSGRQFSNSRSEMNVSTLELGDSALYLCASSGGTSGYEQYFGPGTRLTVT.

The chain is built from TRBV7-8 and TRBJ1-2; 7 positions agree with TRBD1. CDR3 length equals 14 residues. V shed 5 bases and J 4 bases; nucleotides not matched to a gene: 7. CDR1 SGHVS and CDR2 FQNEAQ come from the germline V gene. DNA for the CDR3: TGTGCCAGCAGCCCCACGGGACAGTCCTATGGCTACACCTTC. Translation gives CASSPTGQSYGYTF.

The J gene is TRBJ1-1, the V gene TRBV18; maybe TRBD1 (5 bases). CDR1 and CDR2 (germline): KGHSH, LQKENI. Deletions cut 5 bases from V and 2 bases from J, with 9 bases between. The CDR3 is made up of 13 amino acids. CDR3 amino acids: CASSKGPNTEAFF. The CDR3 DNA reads TGTGCCAGCTCAAAGGGACCCAACACTGAAGCTTTCTTT.

The CDR3 sequence: CASSWGTSGSRNEQFF. In DNA, the CDR3 is TGTGCCAGCAGCTGGGGGACTAGCGGGAGTAGGAATGAGCAGTTCTTC. The chain recombines TRBV7-2 with TRBJ2-1; 14 bases line up with TRBD2. V trimming: 4 bases; J trimming: 7 bases; junction bases outside the gene matches: 6. CDR3 length: 16 amino acids. Germline V gene lookup returns CDR1 SGHTA and CDR2 FQGNSA.

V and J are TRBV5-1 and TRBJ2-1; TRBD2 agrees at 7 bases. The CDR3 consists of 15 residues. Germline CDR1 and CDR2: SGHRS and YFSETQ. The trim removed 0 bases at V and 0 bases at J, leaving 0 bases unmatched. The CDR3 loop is CASSLGDYSYNEQFF. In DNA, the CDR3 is TGCGCCAGCAGCTTGGGGGACTACTCCTACAATGAGCAGTTCTTC.

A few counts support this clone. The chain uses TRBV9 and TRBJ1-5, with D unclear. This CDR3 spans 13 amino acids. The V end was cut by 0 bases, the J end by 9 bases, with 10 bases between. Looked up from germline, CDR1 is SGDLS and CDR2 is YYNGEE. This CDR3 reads CASSVGLGMPQHF. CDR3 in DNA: TGTGCCAGCAGCGTAGGGCTTGGGATGCCCCAGCATTTT.

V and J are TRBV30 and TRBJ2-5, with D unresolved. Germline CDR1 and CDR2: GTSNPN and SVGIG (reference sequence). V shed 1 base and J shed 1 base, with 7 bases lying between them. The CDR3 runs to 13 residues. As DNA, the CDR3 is TGTGCCTGGAGTGCACTGGCCCAAGAGACCCAGTACTTC. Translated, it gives CAWSALAQETQYF.

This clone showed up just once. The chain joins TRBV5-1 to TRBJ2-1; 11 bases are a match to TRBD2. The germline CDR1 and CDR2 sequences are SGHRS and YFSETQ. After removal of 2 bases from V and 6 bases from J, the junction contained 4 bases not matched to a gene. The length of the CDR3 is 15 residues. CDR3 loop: CASSFGTSGVNEQFF. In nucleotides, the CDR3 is TGCGCCAGCAGCTTCGGGACTAGCGGAGTCAATGAGCAGTTCTTC.

CDR3 region: CASSSLTSGTGELFF. In DNA, the CDR3 is TGTGCCAGCAGCTCCCTTACTAGCGGGACCGGGGAGCTGTTTTTT. V and J are TRBV11-3 and TRBJ2-2, with 9 nucleotides matching TRBD2. V was clipped by 4 bases and J by 5 bases; unmatched bases: 5. Germline V CDR1 and CDR2: SGHNT, YENEEA. CDR3 length: 15 residues.

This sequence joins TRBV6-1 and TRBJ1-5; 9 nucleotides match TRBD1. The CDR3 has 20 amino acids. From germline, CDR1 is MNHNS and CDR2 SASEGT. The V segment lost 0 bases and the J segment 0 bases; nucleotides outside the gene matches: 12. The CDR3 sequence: CASSEAIGTGILISNQPQHF. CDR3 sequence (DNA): TGTGCCAGCAGTGAAGCGATCGGGACAGGGATTCTAATTAGCAATCAGCCCCAGCATTTT.

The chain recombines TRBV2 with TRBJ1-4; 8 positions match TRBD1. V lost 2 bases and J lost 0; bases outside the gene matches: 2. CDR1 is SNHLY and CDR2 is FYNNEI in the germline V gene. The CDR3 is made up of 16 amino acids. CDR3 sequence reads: CASSEQGAATNEKLFF. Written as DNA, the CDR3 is TGTGCCAGCAGTGAACAGGGGGCCGCAACTAATGAAAAACTGTTTTTT.

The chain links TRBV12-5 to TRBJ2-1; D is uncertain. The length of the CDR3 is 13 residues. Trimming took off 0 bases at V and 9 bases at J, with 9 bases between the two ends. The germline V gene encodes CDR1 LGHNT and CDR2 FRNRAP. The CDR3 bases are TGTGCTAGTGGTTTGGTACGGAACGGTGAGCAGTTCTTC. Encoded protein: CASGLVRNGEQFF.

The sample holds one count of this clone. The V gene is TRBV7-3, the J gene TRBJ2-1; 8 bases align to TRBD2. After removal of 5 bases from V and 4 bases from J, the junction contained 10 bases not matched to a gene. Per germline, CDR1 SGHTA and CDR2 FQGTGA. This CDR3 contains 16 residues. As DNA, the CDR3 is TGTGCCAGCAGCGCAGACGGGAGGGTAGGATACAATGAGCAGTTCTTC. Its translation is CASSADGRVGYNEQFF.

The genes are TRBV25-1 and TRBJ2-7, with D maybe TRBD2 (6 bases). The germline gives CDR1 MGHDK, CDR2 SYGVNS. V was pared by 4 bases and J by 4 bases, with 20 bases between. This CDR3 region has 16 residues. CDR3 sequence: CASSGLGRRGGYEQYF. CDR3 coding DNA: TGTGCCAGCAGTGGCCTCGGACGGCGGGGTGGGTACGAGCAGTACTTC.

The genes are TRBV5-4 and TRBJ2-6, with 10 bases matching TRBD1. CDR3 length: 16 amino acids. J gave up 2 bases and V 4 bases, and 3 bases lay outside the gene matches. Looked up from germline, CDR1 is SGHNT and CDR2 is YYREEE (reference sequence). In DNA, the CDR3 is TGTGCCAGCAGCGTGACAGGGGGCGCTGGGGCCAACGTCCTGACTTTC. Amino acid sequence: CASSVTGGAGANVLTF.

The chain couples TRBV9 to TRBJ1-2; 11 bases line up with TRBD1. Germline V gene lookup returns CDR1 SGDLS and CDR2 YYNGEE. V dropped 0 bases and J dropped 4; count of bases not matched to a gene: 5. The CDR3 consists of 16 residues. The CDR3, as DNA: TGTGCCAGCAGCGTAGGATCAGGGACAGGGGGCTATGGCTACACCTTC. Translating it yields CASSVGSGTGGYGYTF.

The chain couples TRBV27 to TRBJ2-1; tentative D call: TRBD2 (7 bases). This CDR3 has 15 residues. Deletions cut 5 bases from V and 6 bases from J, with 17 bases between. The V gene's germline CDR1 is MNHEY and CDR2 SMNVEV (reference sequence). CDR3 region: CASSTQREGGNEQFF. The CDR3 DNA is TGTGCCAGCAGTACCCAGCGGGAAGGGGGCAATGAGCAGTTCTTC.

The CDR3 loop reads CASRSTGTYEQYF. The CDR3 region has the DNA TGTGCCAGCAGGTCGACAGGGACCTACGAGCAGTACTTC. The chain has TRBV27 and TRBJ2-7, with 7 bases matching TRBD1. This CDR3 region has 13 residues. The J segment lost 2 bases and the V segment lost 6 bases, leaving 4 bases of the junction unmatched. Germline V gene lookup returns CDR1 MNHEY and CDR2 SMNVEV (reference sequence).

CDR3 sequence reads: CASSIRTGYANTGELFF. CDR3 nucleotides: TGTGCCAGTAGTATTCGGACAGGGTACGCGAACACCGGGGAGCTGTTTTTT. This chain links TRBV19 with TRBJ2-2; TRBD1 aligns across 8 bases. The CDR3 runs 17 residues. The V gene end was trimmed by 3 bases and the J gene end by 0 bases; junction bases not matched to a gene: 6. CDR1 and CDR2 from the germline V gene are LNHDA and SQIVND (reference sequence).

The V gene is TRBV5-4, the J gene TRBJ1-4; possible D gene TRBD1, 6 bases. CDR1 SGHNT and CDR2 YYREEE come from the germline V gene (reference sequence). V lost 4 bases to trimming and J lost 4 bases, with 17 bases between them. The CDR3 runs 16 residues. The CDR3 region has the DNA TGTGCCAGCAGCGGAACAGGGTGGGGGAGTAATGAAAAACTGTTTTTT. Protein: CASSGTGWGSNEKLFF.

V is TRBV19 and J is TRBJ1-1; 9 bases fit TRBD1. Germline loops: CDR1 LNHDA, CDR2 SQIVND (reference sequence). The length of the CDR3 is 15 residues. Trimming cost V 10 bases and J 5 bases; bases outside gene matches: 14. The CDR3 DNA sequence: TGTGCCACCCTCGATTACAGGGGGCTTGGGACTGAAGCTTTCTTT. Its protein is CATLDYRGLGTEAFF.

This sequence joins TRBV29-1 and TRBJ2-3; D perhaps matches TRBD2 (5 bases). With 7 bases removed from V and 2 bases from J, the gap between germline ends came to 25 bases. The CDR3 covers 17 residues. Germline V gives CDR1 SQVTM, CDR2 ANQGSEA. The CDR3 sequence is CSARSGLAIILTDTQYF. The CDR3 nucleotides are TGCAGCGCCCGGAGCGGACTCGCCATTATCCTCACAGATACGCAGTATTTT.

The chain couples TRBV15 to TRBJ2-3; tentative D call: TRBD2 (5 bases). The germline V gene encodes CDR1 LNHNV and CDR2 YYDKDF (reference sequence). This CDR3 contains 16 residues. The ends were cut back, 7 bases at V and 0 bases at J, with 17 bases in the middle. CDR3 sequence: CATTKNPGSSTDTQYF. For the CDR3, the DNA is TGTGCCACCACCAAAAACCCTGGGAGCAGCACAGATACGCAGTATTTT.

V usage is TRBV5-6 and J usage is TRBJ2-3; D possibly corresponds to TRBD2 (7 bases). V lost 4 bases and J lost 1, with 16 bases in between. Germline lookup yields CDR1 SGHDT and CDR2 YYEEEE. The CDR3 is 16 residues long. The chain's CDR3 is CASSVGGGRGTDTQYF. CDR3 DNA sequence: TGTGCCAGCAGCGTCGGGGGCGGGAGAGGCACAGATACGCAGTATTTT.